This TCR beta chain is drawn from a study of T cells after yellow fever vaccination. This clonotype was counted only a few times. They built TCR cDNA with 5'RACE template switching, a step that put in a universal primer site and UMIs. TCRdb fed the 5' RACE reads into MiXCR, producing one record per CDR3 protein. The sample lists 280,000 or so distinct CDR3 sequences, approximately 10% occurring once. The CDR3 is made up of 13 amino acids. The V gene's germline CDR1 is SGHTA and CDR2 FQGNSA. V dropped 7 bases and J dropped 2 bases, with 11 bases sitting between them. This TCR was sampled from a man between 18 and 29 years old who received the YFV17D yellow fever vaccine. The chain couples TRBV7-2 to TRBJ1-2; D not resolved. Sequencing used CD4+ T cells sorted from PBMCs, obtained 5 days after the yellow fever booster vaccination. The CDR3 sequence: CASTRPGNYGYTF. The CDR3 DNA is TGTGCCAGCACCCGGCCGGGAAACTATGGCTACACCTTC.